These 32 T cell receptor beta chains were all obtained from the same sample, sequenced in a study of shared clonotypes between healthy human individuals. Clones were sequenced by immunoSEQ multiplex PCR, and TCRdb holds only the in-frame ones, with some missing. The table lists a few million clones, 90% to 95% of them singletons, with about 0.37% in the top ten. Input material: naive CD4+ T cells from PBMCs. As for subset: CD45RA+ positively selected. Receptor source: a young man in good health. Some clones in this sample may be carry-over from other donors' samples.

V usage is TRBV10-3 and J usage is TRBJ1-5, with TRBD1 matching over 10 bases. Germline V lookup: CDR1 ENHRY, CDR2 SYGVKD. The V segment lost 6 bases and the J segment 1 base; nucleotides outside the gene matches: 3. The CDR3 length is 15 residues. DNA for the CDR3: TGTGCCATCAGCCGGGGACAGGGGAGCAATCAGCCCCAGCATTTT. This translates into CAISRGQGSNQPQHF.

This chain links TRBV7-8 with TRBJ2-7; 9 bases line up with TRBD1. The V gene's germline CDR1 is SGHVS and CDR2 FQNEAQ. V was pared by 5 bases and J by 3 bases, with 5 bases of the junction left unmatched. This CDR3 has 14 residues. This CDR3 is CASSEGQGFYEQYF. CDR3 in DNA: TGTGCCAGCAGCGAGGGACAGGGATTCTACGAGCAGTACTTC.

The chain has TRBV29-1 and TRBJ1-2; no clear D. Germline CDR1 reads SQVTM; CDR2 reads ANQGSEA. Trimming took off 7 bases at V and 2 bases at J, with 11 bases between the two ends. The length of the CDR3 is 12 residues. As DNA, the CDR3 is TGCAGCGGCAATAGCGAGAACTATGGCTACACCTTC. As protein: CSGNSENYGYTF.

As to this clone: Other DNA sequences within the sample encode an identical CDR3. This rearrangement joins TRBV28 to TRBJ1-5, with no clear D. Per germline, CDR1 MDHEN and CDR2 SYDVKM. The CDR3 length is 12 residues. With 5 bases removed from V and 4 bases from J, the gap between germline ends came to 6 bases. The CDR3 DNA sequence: TGTGCCAGCAGTCCCCCGAATCAGCCCCAGCATTTT. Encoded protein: CASSPPNQPQHF.

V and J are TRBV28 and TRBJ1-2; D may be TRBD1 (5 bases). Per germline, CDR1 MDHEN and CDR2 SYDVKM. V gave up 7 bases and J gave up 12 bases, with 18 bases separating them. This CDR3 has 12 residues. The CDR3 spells CASTRTQGEDTF. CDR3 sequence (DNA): TGTGCCAGCACCCGAACCCAGGGTGAGGACACCTTC.

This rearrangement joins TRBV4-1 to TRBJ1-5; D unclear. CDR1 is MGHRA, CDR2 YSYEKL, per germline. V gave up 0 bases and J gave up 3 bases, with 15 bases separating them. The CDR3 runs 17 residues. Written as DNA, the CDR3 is TGCGCCAGCAGCCAAGATGATGTTCGGCACCTCAATCAGCCCCAGCATTTT. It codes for CASSQDDVRHLNQPQHF.

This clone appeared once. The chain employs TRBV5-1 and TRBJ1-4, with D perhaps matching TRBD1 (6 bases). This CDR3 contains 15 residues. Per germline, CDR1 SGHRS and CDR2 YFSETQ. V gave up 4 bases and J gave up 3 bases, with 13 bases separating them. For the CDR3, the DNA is TGCGCCAGCAGCATCACAGGGATAGCTAATGAAAAACTGTTTTTT. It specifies CASSITGIANEKLFF.

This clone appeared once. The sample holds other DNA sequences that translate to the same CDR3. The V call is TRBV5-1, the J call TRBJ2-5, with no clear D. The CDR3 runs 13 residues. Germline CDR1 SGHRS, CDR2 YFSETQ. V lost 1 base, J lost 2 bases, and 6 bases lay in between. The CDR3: CASSLTVQETQYF. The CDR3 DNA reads TGCGCCAGCAGCTTGACCGTTCAAGAGACCCAGTACTTC.

CDR3 DNA sequence: TGTGCCAGCAGTTTGAGGCGGGGTAACTCCTACGAGCAGTACTTC. It translates to CASSLRRGNSYEQYF. The chain combines TRBV27 with TRBJ2-7; a weak D match, TRBD2 (6 bases). Germline CDR1 reads MNHEY; CDR2 reads SMNVEV (reference sequence). The CDR3 loop spans 15 amino acids. Deletions cut 3 bases from V and 0 bases from J, with 12 bases between.

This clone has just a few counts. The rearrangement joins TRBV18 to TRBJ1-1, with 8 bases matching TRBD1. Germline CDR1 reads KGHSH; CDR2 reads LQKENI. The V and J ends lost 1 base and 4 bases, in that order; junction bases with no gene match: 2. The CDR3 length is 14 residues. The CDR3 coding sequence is TGTGCCAGCTCACCACTTACAGGGGGCACTGAAGCTTTCTTT. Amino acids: CASSPLTGGTEAFF.

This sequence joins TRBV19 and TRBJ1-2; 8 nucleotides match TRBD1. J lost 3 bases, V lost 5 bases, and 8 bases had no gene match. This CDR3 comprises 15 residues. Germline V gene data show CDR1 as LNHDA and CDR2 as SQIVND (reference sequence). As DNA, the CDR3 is TGTGCCAGTAGTCGTTCGACAGGGGTAGACTATGGCTACACCTTC. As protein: CASSRSTGVDYGYTF.

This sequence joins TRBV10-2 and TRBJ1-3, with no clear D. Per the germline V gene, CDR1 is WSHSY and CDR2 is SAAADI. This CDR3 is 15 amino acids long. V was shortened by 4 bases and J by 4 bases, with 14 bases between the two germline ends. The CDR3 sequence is CASSGTAPFGNTIYF. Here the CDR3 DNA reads TGCGCCAGCAGTGGGACTGCTCCCTTCGGAAACACCATATATTTT.

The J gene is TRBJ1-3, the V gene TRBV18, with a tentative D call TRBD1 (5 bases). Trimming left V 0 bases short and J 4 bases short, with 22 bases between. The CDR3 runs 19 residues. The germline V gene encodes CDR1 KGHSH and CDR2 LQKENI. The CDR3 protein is CASSPPNLGLPRDGNTIYF. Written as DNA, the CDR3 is TGTGCCAGCTCACCACCGAATCTTGGATTACCAAGGGACGGAAACACCATATATTTT.

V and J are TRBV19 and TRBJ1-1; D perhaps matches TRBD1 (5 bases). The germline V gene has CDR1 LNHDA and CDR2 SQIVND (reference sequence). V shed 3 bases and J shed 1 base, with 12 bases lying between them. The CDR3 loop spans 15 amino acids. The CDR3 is CASSILGGGNTEAFF. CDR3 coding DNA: TGTGCCAGTAGTATCTTGGGGGGAGGGAACACTGAAGCTTTCTTT.

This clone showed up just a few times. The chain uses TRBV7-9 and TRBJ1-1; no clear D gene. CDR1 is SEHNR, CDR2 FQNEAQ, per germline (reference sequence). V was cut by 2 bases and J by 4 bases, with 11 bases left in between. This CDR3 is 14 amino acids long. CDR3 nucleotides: TGTGCCAGCAGCTTACTCAGTCCCGTCACTGAAGCTTTCTTT. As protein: CASSLLSPVTEAFF.

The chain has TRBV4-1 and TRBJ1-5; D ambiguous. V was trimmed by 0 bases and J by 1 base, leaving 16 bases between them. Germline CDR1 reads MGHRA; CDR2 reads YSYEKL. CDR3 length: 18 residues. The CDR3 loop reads CASSQDIPGIRSNQPQHF. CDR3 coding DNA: TGCGCCAGCAGCCAAGACATTCCGGGAATACGAAGCAATCAGCCCCAGCATTTT.

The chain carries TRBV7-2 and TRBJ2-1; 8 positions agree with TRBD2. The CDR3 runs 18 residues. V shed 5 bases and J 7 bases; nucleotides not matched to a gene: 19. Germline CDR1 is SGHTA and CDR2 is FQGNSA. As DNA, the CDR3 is TGTGCCAGCAGCCGGGTGGGGAGCGGGAGTGGAGGCCGGAATGAGCAGTTCTTC. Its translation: CASSRVGSGSGGRNEQFF.

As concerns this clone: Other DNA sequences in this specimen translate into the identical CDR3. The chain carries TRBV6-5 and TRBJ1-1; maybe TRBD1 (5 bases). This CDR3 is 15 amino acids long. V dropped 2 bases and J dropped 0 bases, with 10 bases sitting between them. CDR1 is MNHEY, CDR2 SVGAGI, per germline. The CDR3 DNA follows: TGTGCCAGCAGTTACCGGGGCACGGTGAACACTGAAGCTTTCTTT. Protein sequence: CASSYRGTVNTEAFF.

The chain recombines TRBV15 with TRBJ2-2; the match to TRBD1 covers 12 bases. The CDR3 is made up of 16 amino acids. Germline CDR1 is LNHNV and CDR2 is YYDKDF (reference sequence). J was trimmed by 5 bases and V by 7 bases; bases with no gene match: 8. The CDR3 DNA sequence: TGTGCCACCACCTGGGACAGGGGGCGAGGAACCGGGGAGCTGTTTTTT. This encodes CATTWDRGRGTGELFF.

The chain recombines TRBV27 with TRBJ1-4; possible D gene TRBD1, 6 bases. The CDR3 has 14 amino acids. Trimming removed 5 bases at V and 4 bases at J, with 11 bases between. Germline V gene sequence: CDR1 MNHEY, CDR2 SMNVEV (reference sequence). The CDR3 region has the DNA TGTGCCAGCAGTCTAGGGGGTGGTAATGAAAAACTGTTTTTT. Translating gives CASSLGGGNEKLFF.

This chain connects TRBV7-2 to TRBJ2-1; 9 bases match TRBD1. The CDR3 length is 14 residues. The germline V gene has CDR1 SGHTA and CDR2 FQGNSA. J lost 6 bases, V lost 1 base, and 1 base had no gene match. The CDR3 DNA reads TGTGCCAGCAGCTTAGAGGGACAGGGCAATGAGCAGTTCTTC. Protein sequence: CASSLEGQGNEQFF.

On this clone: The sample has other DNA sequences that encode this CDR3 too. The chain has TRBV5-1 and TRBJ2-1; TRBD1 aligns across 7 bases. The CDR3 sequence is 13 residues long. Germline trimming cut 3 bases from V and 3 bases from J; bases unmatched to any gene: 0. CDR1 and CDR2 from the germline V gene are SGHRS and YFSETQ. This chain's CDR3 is CASSWDSYNEQFF. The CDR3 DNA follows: TGCGCCAGCAGCTGGGACAGCTACAATGAGCAGTTCTTC. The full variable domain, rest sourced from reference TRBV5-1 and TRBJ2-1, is KAGVTQTPRYLIKTRGQQVTLSCSPISGHRSVSWYQQTPGQGLQFLFEYFSETQRNKGNFPGRFSGRQFSNSRSEMNVSTLELGDSALYLCASSWDSYNEQFFGPGTRLTVL.

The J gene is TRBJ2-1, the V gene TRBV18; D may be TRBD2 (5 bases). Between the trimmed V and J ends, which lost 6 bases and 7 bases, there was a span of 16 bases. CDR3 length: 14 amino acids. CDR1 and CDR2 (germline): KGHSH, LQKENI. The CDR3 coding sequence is TGTGCCAGCTCCCGATCCGATCCGGGGAATGAGCAGTTCTTC. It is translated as CASSRSDPGNEQFF.

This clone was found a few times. CDR3 residues: CASSNTGLTGNTIYF. CDR3 nucleotides: TGTGCCAGCAGCAATACAGGGCTCACTGGAAACACCATATATTTT. The rearrangement joins TRBV7-9 to TRBJ1-3, with D tentatively TRBD1 (6 bases). V lost 5 bases and J lost 2, with 13 bases in between. Germline V CDR1 and CDR2: SEHNR, FQNEAQ (reference sequence). The CDR3 is made up of 15 amino acids.

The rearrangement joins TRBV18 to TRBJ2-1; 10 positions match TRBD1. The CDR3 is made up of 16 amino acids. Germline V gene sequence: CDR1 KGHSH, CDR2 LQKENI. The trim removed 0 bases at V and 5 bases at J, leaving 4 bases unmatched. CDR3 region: CASSPPRTGGNNEQFF. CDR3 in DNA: TGTGCCAGCTCACCACCCCGGACAGGGGGAAACAATGAGCAGTTCTTC. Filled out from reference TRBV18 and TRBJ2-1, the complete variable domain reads NAGVMQNPRHLVRRRGQEARLRCSPMKGHSHVYWYRQLPEEGLKFMVYLQKENIIDESGMPKERFSAEFPKEGPSILRIQQVVRGDSAAYFCASSPPRTGGNNEQFFGPGTRLTVL.

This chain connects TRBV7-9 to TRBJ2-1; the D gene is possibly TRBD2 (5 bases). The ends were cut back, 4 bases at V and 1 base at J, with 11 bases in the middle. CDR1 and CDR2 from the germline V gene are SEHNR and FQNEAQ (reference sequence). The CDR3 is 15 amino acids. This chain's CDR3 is CASSSPRDSYNEQFF. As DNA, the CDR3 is TGTGCCAGCAGCTCGCCGAGGGATTCCTACAATGAGCAGTTCTTC.

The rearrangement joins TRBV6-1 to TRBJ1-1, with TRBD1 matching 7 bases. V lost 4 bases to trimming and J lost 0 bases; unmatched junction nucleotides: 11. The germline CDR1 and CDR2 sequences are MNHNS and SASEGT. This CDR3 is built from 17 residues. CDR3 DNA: TGTGCCAGCAGTGTCGACAGGGTTGGTTATATGAACACTGAAGCTTTCTTT. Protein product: CASSVDRVGYMNTEAFF.

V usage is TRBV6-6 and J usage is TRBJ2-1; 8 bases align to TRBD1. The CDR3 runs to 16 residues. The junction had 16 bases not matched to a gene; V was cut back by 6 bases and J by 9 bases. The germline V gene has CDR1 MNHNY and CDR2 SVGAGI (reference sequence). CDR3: CASRTNTKPGGGEQFF. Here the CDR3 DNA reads TGTGCCAGCAGGACGAATACTAAACCAGGGGGCGGTGAGCAGTTCTTC.

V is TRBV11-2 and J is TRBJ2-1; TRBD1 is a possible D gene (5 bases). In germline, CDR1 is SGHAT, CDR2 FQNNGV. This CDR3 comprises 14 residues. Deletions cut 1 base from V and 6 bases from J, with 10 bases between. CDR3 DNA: TGTGCCAGCAGCTTAGTGGCAGGGCCCAATGAGCAGTTCTTC. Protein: CASSLVAGPNEQFF.

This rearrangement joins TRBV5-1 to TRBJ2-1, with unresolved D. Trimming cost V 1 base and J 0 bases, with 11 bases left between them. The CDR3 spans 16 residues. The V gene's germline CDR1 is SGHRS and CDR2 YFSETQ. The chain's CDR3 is CASSLFSEYSYNEQFF. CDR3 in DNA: TGCGCCAGCAGCTTGTTTTCCGAATACTCCTACAATGAGCAGTTCTTC.

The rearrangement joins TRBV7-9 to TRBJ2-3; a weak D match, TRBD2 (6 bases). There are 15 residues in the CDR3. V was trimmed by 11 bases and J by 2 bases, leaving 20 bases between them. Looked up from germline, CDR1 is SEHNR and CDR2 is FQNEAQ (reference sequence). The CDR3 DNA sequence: TGTGCCTTAACTTACGGGGGAATTTACACAGATACGCAGTATTTT. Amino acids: CALTYGGIYTDTQYF.

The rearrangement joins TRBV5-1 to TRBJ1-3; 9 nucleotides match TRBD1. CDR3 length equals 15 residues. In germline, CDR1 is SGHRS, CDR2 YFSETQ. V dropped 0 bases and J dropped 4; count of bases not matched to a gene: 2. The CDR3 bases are TGCGCCAGCAGCTTGGCCGGACAGGGGGGAAACACCATATATTTT. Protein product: CASSLAGQGGNTIYF.